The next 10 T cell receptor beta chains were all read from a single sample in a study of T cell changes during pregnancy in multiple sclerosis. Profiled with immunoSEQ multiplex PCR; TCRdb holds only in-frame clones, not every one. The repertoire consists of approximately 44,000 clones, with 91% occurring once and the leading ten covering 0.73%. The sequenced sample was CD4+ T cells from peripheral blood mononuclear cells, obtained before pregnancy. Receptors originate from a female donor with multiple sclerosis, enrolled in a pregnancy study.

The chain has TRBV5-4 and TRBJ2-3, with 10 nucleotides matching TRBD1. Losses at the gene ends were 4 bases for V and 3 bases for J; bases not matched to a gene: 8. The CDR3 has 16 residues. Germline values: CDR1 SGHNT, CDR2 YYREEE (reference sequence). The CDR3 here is CASSVRDRGLTDTQYF. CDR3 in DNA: TGTGCCAGCAGCGTAAGGGACAGGGGTTTGACAGATACGCAGTATTTT.

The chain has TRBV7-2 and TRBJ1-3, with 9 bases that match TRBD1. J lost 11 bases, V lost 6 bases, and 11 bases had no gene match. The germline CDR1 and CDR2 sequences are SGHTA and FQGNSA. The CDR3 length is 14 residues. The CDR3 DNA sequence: TGTGCCAGCAGTCAACCGGGACAGGGATCTTCCATATATTTT. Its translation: CASSQPGQGSSIYF. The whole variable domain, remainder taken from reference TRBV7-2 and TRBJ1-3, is GAGVSQSPSNKVTEKGKDVELRCDPISGHTALYWYRQSLGQGLEFLIYFQGNSAPDKSGLPSDRFSAERTGGSVSTLTIQRTQQEDSAVYLCASSQPGQGSSIYFGEGSWLTVV.

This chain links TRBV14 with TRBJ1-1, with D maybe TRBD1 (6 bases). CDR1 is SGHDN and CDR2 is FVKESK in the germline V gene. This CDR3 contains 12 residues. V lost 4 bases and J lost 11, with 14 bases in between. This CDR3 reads CASSLKAQGAFF. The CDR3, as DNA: TGTGCCAGCAGCCTAAAGGCGCAGGGGGCTTTCTTT.

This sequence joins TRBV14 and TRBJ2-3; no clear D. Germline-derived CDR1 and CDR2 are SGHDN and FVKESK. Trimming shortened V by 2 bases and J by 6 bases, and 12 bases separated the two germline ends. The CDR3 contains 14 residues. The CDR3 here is CASSQRVGMDTQYF. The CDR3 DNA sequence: TGTGCCAGCAGCCAAAGAGTTGGTATGGATACGCAGTATTTT.

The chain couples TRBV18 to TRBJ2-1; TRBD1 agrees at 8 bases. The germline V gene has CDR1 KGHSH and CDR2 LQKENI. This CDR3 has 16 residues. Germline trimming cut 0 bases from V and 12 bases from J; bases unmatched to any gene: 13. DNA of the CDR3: TGTGCCAGCTCACCACCGTCGACAGGGGTAAGGGGGGTGCAGTTCTTC. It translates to CASSPPSTGVRGVQFF.

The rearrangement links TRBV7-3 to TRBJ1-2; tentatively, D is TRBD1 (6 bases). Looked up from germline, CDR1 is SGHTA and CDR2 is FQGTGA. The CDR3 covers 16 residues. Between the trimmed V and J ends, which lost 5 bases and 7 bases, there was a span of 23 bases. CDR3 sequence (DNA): TGTGCCAGCAGCCTTCGACTTCAAAAGGGGGTTGGTGGCTACACCTTC. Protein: CASSLRLQKGVGGYTF.

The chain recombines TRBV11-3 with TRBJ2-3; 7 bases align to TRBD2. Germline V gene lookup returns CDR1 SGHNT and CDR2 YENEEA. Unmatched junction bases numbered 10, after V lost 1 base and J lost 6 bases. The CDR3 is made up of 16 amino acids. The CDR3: CASSLGTDSRGDTQYF. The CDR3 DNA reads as TGTGCCAGCAGCTTAGGAACGGACTCGCGGGGGGATACGCAGTATTTT.

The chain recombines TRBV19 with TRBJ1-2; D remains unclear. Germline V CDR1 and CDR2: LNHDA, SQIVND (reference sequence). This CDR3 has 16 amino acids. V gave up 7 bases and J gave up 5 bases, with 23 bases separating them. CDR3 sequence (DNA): TGTGCCAGTACACGGGAAAAAGCCTATCCGACGTATGGCTACACCTTC. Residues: CASTREKAYPTYGYTF.

The CDR3 is CASTGNGNTEAFF. The CDR3, as DNA: TGTGCCAGCACCGGGAATGGGAACACTGAAGCTTTCTTT. V usage is TRBV6-5 and J usage is TRBJ1-1; D not resolved. V lost 7 bases and J lost 1, with 10 bases in between. Looked up from germline, CDR1 is MNHEY and CDR2 is SVGAGI. The length of the CDR3 is 13 residues.

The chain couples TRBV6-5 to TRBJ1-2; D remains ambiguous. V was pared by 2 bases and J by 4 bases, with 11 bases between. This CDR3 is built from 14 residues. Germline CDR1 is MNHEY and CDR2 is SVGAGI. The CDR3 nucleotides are TGTGCCAGCAGTTACACTGGACTGATCTATGGCTACACCTTC. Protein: CASSYTGLIYGYTF.